This entry lists 21 T cell receptor beta chains sequenced from one sample in a study of cytomegalovirus exposure and HLA in healthy donors (dated by TCRdb to 2017 to 2019). Libraries were prepared through the immunoSEQ multiplex PCR assay. A mixture of 60 forward primers for TCR Vbeta segments and 13 reverse primers for TCR Jbeta segments was used in the multiplex PCR. TCRdb carries this immuneACCESS record with in-frame sequences only. Its versions omit some clonotypes, under half of them owing to an unresolved V gene in the studies checked, with the rest unexplained. The sample table holds some 75,000 clones. The top ten hold around 7% of the sample. Material for sequencing was PBMCs. All receptors come from a female donor in good health and CMV-seropositive.

This chain connects TRBV5-4 to TRBJ1-4, with D uncertain. Germline CDR1 is SGHNT and CDR2 is YYREEE (reference sequence). Trimming took 3 bases from V and 10 from J, leaving 13 bases between them. CDR3 length: 13 amino acids. Here the CDR3 reads CASSSKDGGKLFF. The CDR3 region has the DNA TGTGCCAGCAGCTCGAAGGACGGAGGAAAACTGTTTTTT. The whole variable domain, filled in from reference TRBV5-4 and TRBJ1-4, reads ETGVTQSPTHLIKTRGQQVTLRCSSQSGHNTVSWYQQALGQGPQFIFQYYREEENGRGNFPPRFSGLQFPNYSSELNVNALELDDSALYLCASSSKDGGKLFFGSGTQLSVL.

The rearrangement joins TRBV6-4 to TRBJ2-3, with 10 bases lining up with TRBD2. This CDR3 comprises 16 residues. V dropped 6 bases and J dropped 8; count of bases not matched to a gene: 14. Germline V CDR1 and CDR2: MRHNA, SNTAGT. The CDR3 spells CASSPGLSGGPGTQYF. DNA of the CDR3: TGTGCCAGCAGCCCAGGGCTTAGCGGGGGGCCCGGTACGCAGTATTTT.

V and J are TRBV7-2 and TRBJ1-2; tentatively, D is TRBD1 (6 bases). The CDR3 is made up of 13 amino acids. V was trimmed by 3 bases and J by 8 bases, leaving 13 bases between them. The germline V gene encodes CDR1 SGHTA and CDR2 FQGNSA. This CDR3 is CASSFEGGAGYTF. For the CDR3, the DNA is TGTGCCAGCAGCTTCGAAGGGGGGGCGGGCTACACCTTC.

Here the CDR3 reads CATSRDRQGAAEAFF. CDR3 DNA sequence: TGTGCCACCAGCAGAGATAGGCAGGGGGCGGCTGAAGCTTTCTTT. The J gene is TRBJ1-1, the V gene TRBV15, with 8 bases fitting TRBD1. This CDR3 is 15 amino acids long. Germline CDR1 LNHNV, CDR2 YYDKDF (reference sequence). J gave up 6 bases and V 0 bases, and 6 bases lay outside the gene matches.

The rearrangement links TRBV6-6 to TRBJ1-6; 8 nucleotides match TRBD1. The CDR3 loop spans 14 amino acids. Germline-derived CDR1 and CDR2 are MNHNY and SVGAGI (reference sequence). Trimming took 2 bases from V and 10 from J; bases not matched to a gene: 4. The CDR3 is CASSYEDRESPLHF. The CDR3 DNA is TGTGCCAGCAGTTACGAGGACAGGGAGTCACCCCTCCACTTT.

The chain has TRBV18 and TRBJ2-2, with TRBD2 matching 7 bases. The germline CDR1 and CDR2 sequences are KGHSH and LQKENI. The CDR3 spans 15 residues. V was pared by 2 bases and J by 5 bases, with 5 bases of the junction left unmatched. The CDR3 DNA follows: TGTGCCAGCTCACCAGCGGGAGTTGGGACCGGGGAGCTGTTTTTT. Residues: CASSPAGVGTGELFF.

The chain joins TRBV6-1 to TRBJ2-7, with TRBD1 matching 9 bases. V lost 3 bases, J lost 4 bases, and 19 bases stayed unmatched. Germline-derived CDR1 and CDR2 are MNHNS and SASEGT. The CDR3 runs 19 residues. The CDR3 region is CASSDLRPGTGLGSYEQYF. The CDR3 nucleotides read TGTGCCAGCAGTGACCTTCGTCCCGGGACAGGGTTGGGTTCGTACGAGCAGTACTTC.

This chain uses TRBV5-1 with TRBJ2-1, with 8 bases matching TRBD2. The germline V gene encodes CDR1 SGHRS and CDR2 YFSETQ. CDR3 length: 15 residues. Losses at the gene ends were 6 bases for V and 6 bases for J; bases not matched to a gene: 11. In DNA form, the CDR3 reads TGCGCCAGCATGGAGGCAGCGGGAGCTGGCAATGAGCAGTTCTTC. Amino acid sequence: CASMEAAGAGNEQFF. The full variable domain, its missing parts supplied by reference TRBV5-1 and TRBJ2-1, is KAGVTQTPRYLIKTRGQQVTLSCSPISGHRSVSWYQQTPGQGLQFLFEYFSETQRNKGNFPGRFSGRQFSNSRSEMNVSTLELGDSALYLCASMEAAGAGNEQFFGPGTRLTVL.

This chain connects TRBV7-8 to TRBJ1-2, with D perhaps matching TRBD1 (6 bases). CDR1 and CDR2 from the germline V gene are SGHVS and FQNEAQ. The CDR3 is made up of 18 amino acids. V lost 0 bases to trimming and J lost 7 bases, with 24 bases between them. Here the CDR3 DNA reads TGTGCCAGCAGCTTAGCGAGGCGAGGACAGTCGGGGCCTAGTGGCTACACCTTC. Its protein product is CASSLARRGQSGPSGYTF.

The V and J genes are TRBV7-9 and TRBJ2-2, with TRBD2 matching 10 bases. The CDR3 loop spans 16 amino acids. Trimming took 2 bases from V and 6 from J; bases not matched to a gene: 6. Per germline, CDR1 SEHNR and CDR2 FQNEAQ (reference sequence). The DNA of the CDR3 is TGTGCCAGCAGCTTACAGCGGGAGGGTTTATCCGGGGAGCTGTTTTTT. Its protein is CASSLQREGLSGELFF.

The chain joins TRBV4-3 to TRBJ2-2; the D gene is possibly TRBD2 (5 bases). There are 14 residues in the CDR3. CDR1 and CDR2 from the germline V gene are LGHNA and YSLEER. V was trimmed by 4 bases and J by 5 bases, leaving 11 bases between them. The DNA of the CDR3 is TGCGCCAGCAGCCCCCGTTCGGGGACCGGGGAGCTGTTTTTT. It is translated as CASSPRSGTGELFF.

DNA for the CDR3: TGCAGCGTTGGTCCCAGACTAGCGAGTAACAATGAGCAGTTCTTC. This encodes CSVGPRLASNNEQFF. The gene calls are TRBV29-1 and TRBJ2-1; 8 positions agree with TRBD2. The CDR3 length is 15 residues. V shed 4 bases and J 5 bases; nucleotides not matched to a gene: 10. The V gene's germline CDR1 is SQVTM and CDR2 ANQGSEA.

The chain links TRBV2 to TRBJ1-5; unclear D gene. Between the trimmed V and J ends, which lost 7 bases and 0 bases, there was a span of 10 bases. There are 14 residues in the CDR3. Germline V gene sequence: CDR1 SNHLY, CDR2 FYNNEI. The CDR3 reads CASMEFNSNQPQHF. DNA for the CDR3: TGTGCCAGCATGGAGTTTAATAGCAATCAGCCCCAGCATTTT.

The V and J genes are TRBV29-1 and TRBJ1-4; D call uncertain. The length of the CDR3 is 11 residues. Trimming took 5 bases from V and 6 from J, leaving 7 bases between them. CDR1 and CDR2 (germline): SQVTM, ANQGSEA. Here the CDR3 DNA reads TGCAGCGTTTGGGGAGATGAAAAACTGTTTTTT. This sequence encodes CSVWGDEKLFF.

The gene calls are TRBV6-6 and TRBJ2-7, with a weak D call TRBD1 (5 bases). Germline V CDR1 and CDR2: MNHNY, SVGAGI (reference sequence). The ends were cut back, 5 bases at V and 0 bases at J, with 14 bases in the middle. The CDR3 runs 15 residues. CDR3 bases: TGTGCCAGCAGTGCGATACAGGCGTACTCCTACGAGCAGTACTTC. This codes for CASSAIQAYSYEQYF.

V is TRBV18 and J is TRBJ1-2; D ambiguous. Germline V gene sequence: CDR1 KGHSH, CDR2 LQKENI. V was trimmed by 3 bases and J by 0 bases, leaving 11 bases between them. CDR3 size: 15 residues. DNA of the CDR3: TGTGCCAGCTCACCGGTTAGCTTAGCTAACTATGGCTACACCTTC. Protein product: CASSPVSLANYGYTF.

The chain combines TRBV30 with TRBJ1-2; 7 nucleotides agree with TRBD1. The CDR3 totals 13 residues. V shed 7 bases and J 2 bases; nucleotides not matched to a gene: 7. The germline gives CDR1 GTSNPN, CDR2 SVGIG (reference sequence). The DNA for the CDR3 is TGTGCCTTCATGGGACAGCCCAACTATGGCTACACCTTC. This gives the protein CAFMGQPNYGYTF.

The J gene is TRBJ1-5, the V gene TRBV5-8; D remains unclear. The CDR3 covers 14 residues. Germline CDR1 is SGHTS and CDR2 is YDEGEE. V was cut by 3 bases and J by 4 bases, with 11 bases left in between. CDR3 bases: TGTGCCAGCAGCTGGGCCCGACGGAATCAGCCCCAGCATTTT. Residues: CASSWARRNQPQHF.

This sequence joins TRBV7-8 and TRBJ2-1; 8 bases align to TRBD2. The CDR3 loop spans 15 amino acids. From germline, CDR1 is SGHVS and CDR2 FQNEAQ. The V segment lost 4 bases and the J segment 6 bases; nucleotides outside the gene matches: 8. CDR3 sequence (DNA): TGTGCCAGCAGCTCCCTACCGGGAGGGCCCAATGAGCAGTTCTTC. Protein sequence: CASSSLPGGPNEQFF.

This chain uses TRBV7-3 with TRBJ2-2; TRBD1 might be the D (6 bases). In germline, CDR1 is SGHTA, CDR2 FQGTGA. V dropped 1 base and J dropped 3 bases, with 12 bases sitting between them. This CDR3 has 16 residues. The CDR3 sequence is CASSLRPGQDTGELFF. In nucleotides, the CDR3 is TGTGCCAGCAGCTTAAGGCCGGGACAAGACACCGGGGAGCTGTTTTTT. The full variable domain, its missing parts supplied by reference TRBV7-3 and TRBJ2-2, is GAGVSQTPSNKVTEKGKYVELRCDPISGHTALYWYRQSLGQGPEFLIYFQGTGAADDSGLPNDRFFAVRPEGSVSTLKIQRTERGDSAVYLCASSLRPGQDTGELFFGEGSRLTVL.

V gene TRBV30 combines with J gene TRBJ1-1, with TRBD1 as a possible D gene (5 bases). The CDR3 extends over 12 amino acids. Germline CDR1 is GTSNPN and CDR2 is SVGIG (reference sequence). For the CDR3, the DNA is TGTCCCGGTGGGGCTAGTTTCACTGAAGCTTTCTTT. It is translated as CPGGASFTEAFF.